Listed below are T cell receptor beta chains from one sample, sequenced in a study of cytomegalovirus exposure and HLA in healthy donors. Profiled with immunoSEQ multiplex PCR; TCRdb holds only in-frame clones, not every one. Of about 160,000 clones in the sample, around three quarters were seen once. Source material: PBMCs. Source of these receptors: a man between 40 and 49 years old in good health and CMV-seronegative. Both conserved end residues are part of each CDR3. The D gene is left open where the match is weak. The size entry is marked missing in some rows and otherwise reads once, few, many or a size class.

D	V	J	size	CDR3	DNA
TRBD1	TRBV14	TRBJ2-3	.	CASSQYRGLRDTQYF	TGTGCCAGCAGCCAATACAGGGGGCTTAGAGATACGCAGTATTTT
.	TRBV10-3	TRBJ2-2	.	CAIRPGVSGELFF	TGTGCCATCCGCCCGGGAGTGTCCGGGGAGCTGTTTTTT
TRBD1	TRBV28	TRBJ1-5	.	CASRVDRAHSNQPQHF	TGTGCCAGCAGAGTGGACAGGGCCCATAGCAATCAGCCCCAGCATTTT
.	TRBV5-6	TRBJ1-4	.	CASSETRVAEKLFF	TGTGCCAGCAGCGAAACCCGGGTTGCTGAAAAACTGTTTTTT
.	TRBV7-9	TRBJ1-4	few	CASSLVQGSNEKLFF	TGTGCCAGCAGCTTAGTGCAGGGCTCCAATGAAAAACTGTTTTTT
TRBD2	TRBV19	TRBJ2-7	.	CASSITLAGLRFSYEQYF	TGTGCCAGTAGTATAACGCTAGCGGGGCTCCGCTTCTCCTACGAGCAGTACTTC
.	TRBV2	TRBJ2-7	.	CASTGEESSYGQYF	TGTGCCAGCACTGGGGAGGAGAGCTCCTACGGGCAGTACTTC
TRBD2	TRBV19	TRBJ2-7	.	CASSIVSGRGEQYF	TGTGCCAGTAGTATAGTTAGCGGGAGAGGCGAGCAGTACTTC
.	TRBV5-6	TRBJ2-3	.	CASSSQGSTDTQYF	TGTGCCAGCAGCTCCCAGGGCAGCACAGATACGCAGTATTTT
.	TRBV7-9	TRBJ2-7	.	CASSGGADYGQYF	TGTGCCAGCAGCGGGGGGGCGGACTACGGGCAGTACTTC
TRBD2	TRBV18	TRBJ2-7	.	CASSPGTSPMGLAGSYEQYF	TGTGCCAGCTCACCCGGAACGAGTCCTATGGGACTAGCGGGCTCCTACGAGCAGTACTTC
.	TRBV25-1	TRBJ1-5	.	CASSEQDCPNQPQHF	TGTGCCAGCAGTGAACAGGACTGCCCCAATCAGCCCCAGCATTTT
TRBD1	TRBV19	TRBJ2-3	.	CASSIGTGSSTDTQYF	TGTGCCAGTAGTATCGGGACAGGGTCTAGCACAGATACGCAGTATTTT
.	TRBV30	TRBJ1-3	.	CAWSTNSGNTIYF	TGTGCCTGGAGTACTAACTCTGGAAACACCATATATTTT
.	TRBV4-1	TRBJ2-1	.	CASSQRGGILYEQFF	TGCGCCAGCAGCCAGAGGGGGGGGATTCTCTATGAGCAGTTCTTC
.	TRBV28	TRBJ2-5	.	CASSRDWRTQYF	TGTGCCAGCAGTAGGGACTGGAGGACCCAGTACTTC
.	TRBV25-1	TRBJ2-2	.	CASSEYRGDANTGELFF	TGTGCCAGCAGTGAATACAGGGGAGACGCGAACACCGGGGAGCTGTTTTTT
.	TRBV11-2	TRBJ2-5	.	CASSLVGTTVQETQYF	TGTGCCAGCAGCTTAGTCGGGACAACCGTACAAGAGACCCAGTACTTC
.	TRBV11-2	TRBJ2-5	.	CASSGTSAPRTQYF	TGTGCCAGCAGCGGAACTAGTGCTCCTAGGACCCAGTACTTC
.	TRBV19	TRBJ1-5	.	CASSARIPGGYSNQPQHF	TGTGCCAGTAGTGCACGTATACCGGGGGGTTATAGCAATCAGCCCCAGCATTTT
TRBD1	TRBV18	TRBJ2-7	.	CASSPQTGVDEQYF	TGTGCCAGCTCACCCCAGACAGGGGTTGACGAGCAGTACTTC
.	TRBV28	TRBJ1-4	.	CASTRGGDEKLFF	TGTGCCAGCACCCGAGGTGGCGATGAAAAACTGTTTTTT
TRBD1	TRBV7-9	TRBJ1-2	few	CASSTQGVGNYGYTF	TGTGCCAGCAGCACCCAGGGGGTGGGGAACTATGGCTACACCTTC
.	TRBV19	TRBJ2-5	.	CASSMKGRETQYF	TGTGCCAGTAGTATGAAGGGGCGGGAGACCCAGTACTTC
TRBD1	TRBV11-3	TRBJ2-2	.	CASSLSTGAVSGELFF	TGTGCCAGCAGCTTGTCCACAGGGGCGGTCTCCGGGGAGCTGTTTTTT
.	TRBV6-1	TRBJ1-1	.	CASREFMNTEAFF	TGTGCCAGCAGGGAGTTTATGAACACTGAAGCTTTCTTT
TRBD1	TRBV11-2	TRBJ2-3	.	CASSSQGARGVDTQYF	TGTGCCAGCAGCTCACAGGGGGCGCGAGGTGTAGATACGCAGTATTTT
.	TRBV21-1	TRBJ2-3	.	CASSKGPNLGAASTDTQYF	TGTGCCAGCAGCAAAGGTCCCAATCTGGGGGCGGCTAGCACAGATACGCAGTATTTT
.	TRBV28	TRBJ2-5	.	CATRGGGSEETQYF	TGTGCCACCCGGGGTGGGGGGTCGGAGGAGACCCAGTACTTC
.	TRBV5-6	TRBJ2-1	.	CASSLSTFNEQFF	TGTGCCAGCAGCTTGAGCACCTTCAATGAGCAGTTCTTC
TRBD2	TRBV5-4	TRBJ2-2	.	CASSQGLAGTGELFF	TGTGCCAGCAGCCAGGGACTAGCGGGAACCGGGGAGCTGTTTTTT
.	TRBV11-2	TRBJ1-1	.	CASSLIQNTEAFF	TGTGCCAGCAGCTTAATCCAGAACACTGAAGCTTTCTTT
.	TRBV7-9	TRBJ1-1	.	CASSLDGQPLAEAFF	TGTGCCAGCAGCTTAGACGGACAGCCCCTTGCTGAAGCTTTCTTT
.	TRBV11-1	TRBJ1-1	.	CASSLLGLFTEAFF	TGTGCCAGCAGCTTACTGGGACTCTTCACTGAAGCTTTCTTT
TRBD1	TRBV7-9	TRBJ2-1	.	CASSRGQGSYYNEQFF	TGTGCCAGCAGTCGAGGACAGGGGTCTTACTACAATGAGCAGTTCTTC
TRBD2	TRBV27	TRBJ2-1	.	CASSLISGRAGDEQFF	TGTGCCAGCAGTCTAATTAGCGGGAGGGCCGGTGATGAGCAGTTCTTC
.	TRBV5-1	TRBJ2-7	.	CASSLELGGSYEQYF	TGCGCCAGCAGCTTGGAACTTGGCGGTTCCTACGAGCAGTACTTC
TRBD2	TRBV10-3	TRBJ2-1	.	CATAGTSGRGGYNEQFF	TGTGCCACCGCCGGGACTAGCGGGAGAGGCGGCTACAATGAGCAGTTCTTC
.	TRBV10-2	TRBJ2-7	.	CASTPRGGAYEQYF	TGCGCCAGCACCCCCCGTGGCGGGGCCTACGAGCAGTACTTC
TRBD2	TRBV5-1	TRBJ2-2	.	CASSRDYLRTGELFF	TGCGCCAGCAGCCGGGACTATCTCCGCACCGGGGAGCTGTTTTTT